One sample yielded the 15 T cell receptor beta chains listed below, sequenced in a study of OX40 agonist ivuxolimab in advanced cancers. Library creation used the immunoSEQ multiplex PCR assay. TCRdb limited this immuneACCESS table to in-frame rearrangements with V and J called. A share of clones is missing; checked studies link under half to unresolved V genes, and the rest is unexplained. The sample data list around 60,000 clones, and about 87% of these were observed just once. The ten largest account for about 2.7% of the sample. Sequenced material: CD4+ or CD8+ T cells sorted from blood, taken in a trial of the OX40 agonist ivuxolimab. These receptor sequences come from an adult with an advanced solid tumor such as melanoma, head and neck, liver or kidney cancer.

The chain joins TRBV5-1 to TRBJ2-5, with D perhaps TRBD2 (6 bases). The CDR3 has 13 residues. Trimming took 4 bases from V and 7 from J, leaving 14 bases between them. CDR1 is SGHRS, CDR2 YFSETQ, per germline. The CDR3 is CASSEGLEGTQYF. The DNA for the CDR3 is TGCGCCAGCAGCGAGGGACTCGAAGGGACCCAGTACTTC. Complete variable domain (other parts from reference TRBV5-1 and TRBJ2-5): KAGVTQTPRYLIKTRGQQVTLSCSPISGHRSVSWYQQTPGQGLQFLFEYFSETQRNKGNFPGRFSGRQFSNSRSEMNVSTLELGDSALYLCASSEGLEGTQYFGPGTRLLVL.

The V gene is TRBV7-2, the J gene TRBJ2-3; the D gene is possibly TRBD2 (6 bases). The CDR3 runs to 14 residues. With 3 bases removed from V and 3 bases from J, the gap between germline ends came to 10 bases. Germline values: CDR1 SGHTA, CDR2 FQGNSA. For the CDR3, the DNA is TGTGCCAGCAGCTTCGCGGGAACGACAGATACGCAGTATTTT. Amino acid sequence: CASSFAGTTDTQYF. Full variable domain (outside the CDR3, taken from reference TRBV7-2 and TRBJ2-3): GAGVSQSPSNKVTEKGKDVELRCDPISGHTALYWYRQSLGQGLEFLIYFQGNSAPDKSGLPSDRFSAERTGGSVSTLTIQRTQQEDSAVYLCASSFAGTTDTQYFGPGTRLTVL.

The rearrangement joins TRBV11-2 to TRBJ2-5; D not certain. This CDR3 has 13 residues. Germline loops: CDR1 SGHAT, CDR2 FQNNGV. Trimming stripped 3 bases from V and 5 bases from J, with 10 bases between. The CDR3 protein is CASSFFLGETQYF. Here the CDR3 DNA reads TGTGCCAGCAGCTTTTTCTTAGGGGAGACCCAGTACTTC.

This clone was detected only once. The V and J genes are TRBV28 and TRBJ2-3; TRBD2 matches 10 bases. This CDR3 region has 15 residues. The V gene's germline CDR1 is MDHEN and CDR2 SYDVKM. V lost 4 bases and J lost 0; bases outside the gene matches: 1. CDR3 coding DNA: TGTGCCAGCAGTTCGACTAGCGGGAGCACAGATACGCAGTATTTT. This encodes CASSSTSGSTDTQYF.

This clone has just one count. The V call is TRBV7-9, the J call TRBJ1-2; D perhaps matches TRBD1 (6 bases). V was pared by 4 bases and J by 8 bases, with 17 bases between. Germline V lookup: CDR1 SEHNR, CDR2 FQNEAQ (reference sequence). The CDR3 has 14 residues. The chain's CDR3 is CASSYIQGAGGYTF. The DNA for the CDR3 is TGTGCCAGCAGCTACATACAGGGAGCAGGGGGCTACACCTTC.

The V gene is TRBV4-3, the J gene TRBJ2-2, with TRBD1 matching over 9 bases. The CDR3 is made up of 19 amino acids. With V trimmed by 2 bases and J by 2 bases, 12 bases remained unmatched. The germline V gene has CDR1 LGHNA and CDR2 YSLEER. The DNA for the CDR3 is TGCGCCAGCAGCCAACCTTCCGGGACAGGGTCGGGAAACACCGGGGAGCTGTTTTTT. Translating it yields CASSQPSGTGSGNTGELFF.

This sequence joins TRBV6-4 and TRBJ1-5; no reliable D call. CDR3 length equals 14 residues. V lost 5 bases and J lost 3, with 11 bases in between. Germline CDR1 reads MRHNA; CDR2 reads SNTAGT. As DNA, the CDR3 is TGTGCCAGCAGTCCCGGAGGGTTCAATCAGCCCCAGCATTTT. This codes for CASSPGGFNQPQHF.

In this sample, this clone turned up once. The V call is TRBV5-1, the J call TRBJ2-5, with 10 bases identical to TRBD1. The J call may be in error: the DNA end matches TRBJ2-7 better. The germline CDR1 and CDR2 sequences are SGHRS and YFSETQ. CDR3 length: 15 amino acids. As DNA, the CDR3 is TGCGCCAGCAGCCCAAAGACAGGGGGCCACGACGAGCAGTACTTC. Translation gives CASSPKTGGHDEQYF.

The rearrangement joins TRBV10-3 to TRBJ1-1, with 7 nucleotides matching TRBD1. V shed 0 bases, J shed 2 bases, and the junction held 9 bases outside the gene matches. The length of the CDR3 is 17 residues. CDR1 is ENHRY, CDR2 SYGVKD, per germline. The CDR3 sequence: CAISESIPDRPNTEAFF. CDR3 in DNA: TGTGCCATCAGTGAGTCGATTCCGGACAGGCCTAACACTGAAGCTTTCTTT.

This chain uses TRBV18 with TRBJ1-4; TRBD1 might be the D (6 bases). V lost 2 bases, J lost 5 bases, and 15 bases lay in between. This CDR3 is 16 amino acids long. Germline V gives CDR1 KGHSH, CDR2 LQKENI. The CDR3 loop reads CASSPFQGQQNEKLFF. The DNA of the CDR3 is TGTGCCAGCTCACCATTTCAAGGACAGCAAAATGAAAAACTGTTTTTT.

V is TRBV6-1 and J is TRBJ2-7; 10 nucleotides line up with TRBD2. V shed 8 bases and J 4 bases; nucleotides not matched to a gene: 5. The CDR3 is made up of 13 amino acids. CDR1 and CDR2 from the germline V gene are MNHNS and SASEGT. The CDR3 coding sequence is TGTGCCAGCGAGGCTAGCGGGAGTTACGAGCAGTACTTC. It is translated as CASEASGSYEQYF.

This chain links TRBV7-8 with TRBJ1-2; perhaps TRBD1 as D (5 bases). CDR1 is SGHVS, CDR2 FQNEAQ, per germline. Trimming left V 5 bases short and J 5 bases short, with 15 bases between. This CDR3 region has 14 residues. The chain's CDR3 is CASSPWDRLYGYTF. DNA of the CDR3: TGTGCCAGCAGCCCTTGGGACCGTTTGTATGGCTACACCTTC.

The V gene is TRBV27, the J gene TRBJ2-7; 7 nucleotides match TRBD2. The junction had 11 bases not matched to a gene; V was cut back by 8 bases and J by 7 bases. The CDR3 sequence is 13 residues long. CDR1 and CDR2 from the germline V gene are MNHEY and SMNVEV (reference sequence). The CDR3 is CASGPAFGGEQYF. CDR3 DNA sequence: TGTGCCAGCGGCCCGGCGTTCGGGGGGGAGCAGTACTTC.

The chain carries TRBV2 and TRBJ2-2; D perhaps matches TRBD1 (5 bases). Germline CDR1 and CDR2: SNHLY and FYNNEI. The CDR3 extends over 14 amino acids. V was cut by 2 bases and J by 1 base, with 5 bases left in between. The CDR3 protein is CASSEQGNTGELFF. The CDR3 nucleotides read TGTGCCAGCAGTGAACAGGGGAACACCGGGGAGCTGTTTTTT.

CDR3 region: CASSLGTSGTDEQFF. The CDR3 DNA reads TGTGCCAGCAGCTTGGGGACTAGCGGGACCGATGAGCAGTTCTTC. This chain connects TRBV5-5 to TRBJ2-1; 12 bases fit TRBD2. The V gene end was trimmed by 0 bases and the J gene end by 8 bases; junction bases not matched to a gene: 3. This CDR3 has 15 residues. Per the germline V gene, CDR1 is SGHKS and CDR2 is YYEKEE (reference sequence).